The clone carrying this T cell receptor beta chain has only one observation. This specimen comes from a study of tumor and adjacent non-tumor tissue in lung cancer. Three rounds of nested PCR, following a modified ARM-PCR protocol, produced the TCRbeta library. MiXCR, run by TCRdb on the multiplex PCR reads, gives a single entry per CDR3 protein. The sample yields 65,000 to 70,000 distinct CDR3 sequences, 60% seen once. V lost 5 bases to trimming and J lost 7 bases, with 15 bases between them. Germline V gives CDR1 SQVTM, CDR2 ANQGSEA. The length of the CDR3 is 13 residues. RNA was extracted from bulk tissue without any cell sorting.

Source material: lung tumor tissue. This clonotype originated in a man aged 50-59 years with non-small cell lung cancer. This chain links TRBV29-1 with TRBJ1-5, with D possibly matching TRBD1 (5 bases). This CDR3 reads CSVTGSSGQPQHF. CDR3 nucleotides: TGCAGCGTTACAGGCAGTTCGGGCCAGCCCCAGCATTTT. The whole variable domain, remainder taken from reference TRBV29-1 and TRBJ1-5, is SAVISQKPSRDICQRGTSLTIQCQVDSQVTMMFWYRQQPGQSLTLIATANQGSEATYESGFVIDKFPISRPNLTFSTLTVSNMSPEDSSIYLCSVTGSSGQPQHFGDGTRLSIL.